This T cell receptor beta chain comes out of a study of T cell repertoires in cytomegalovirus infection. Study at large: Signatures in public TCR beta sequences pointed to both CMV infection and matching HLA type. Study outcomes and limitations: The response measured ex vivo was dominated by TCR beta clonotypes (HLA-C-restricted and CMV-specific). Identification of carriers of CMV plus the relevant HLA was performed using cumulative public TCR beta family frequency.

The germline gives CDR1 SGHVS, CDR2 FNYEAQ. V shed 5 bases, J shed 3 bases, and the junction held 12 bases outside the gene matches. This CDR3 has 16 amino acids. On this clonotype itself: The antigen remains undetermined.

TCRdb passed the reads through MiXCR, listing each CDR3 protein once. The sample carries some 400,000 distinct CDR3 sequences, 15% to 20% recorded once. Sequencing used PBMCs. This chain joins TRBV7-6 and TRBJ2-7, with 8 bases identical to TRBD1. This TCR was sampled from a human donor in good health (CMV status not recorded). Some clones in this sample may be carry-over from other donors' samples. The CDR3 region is CASSNPLRDRNYEQYF. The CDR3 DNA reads TGTGCCAGCAGCAATCCCCTCCGGGACAGGAACTACGAGCAGTACTTC.